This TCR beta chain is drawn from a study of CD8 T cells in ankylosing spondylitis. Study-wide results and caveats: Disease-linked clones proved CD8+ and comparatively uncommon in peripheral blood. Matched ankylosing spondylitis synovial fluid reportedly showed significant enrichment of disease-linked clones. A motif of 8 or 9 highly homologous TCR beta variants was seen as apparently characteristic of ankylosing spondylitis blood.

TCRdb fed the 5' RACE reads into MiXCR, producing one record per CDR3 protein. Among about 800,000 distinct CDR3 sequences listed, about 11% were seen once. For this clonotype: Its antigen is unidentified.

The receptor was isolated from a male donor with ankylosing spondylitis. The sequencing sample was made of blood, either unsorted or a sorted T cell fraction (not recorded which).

CDR3 bases: TGTGCCATCAGTGAGGACGGAGGTGTCAGCGGAAACACCATATATTTT. Amino acid sequence: CAISEDGGVSGNTIYF. This sequence joins TRBV10-3 and TRBJ1-3; no firm D call. Trimming took off 2 bases at V and 4 bases at J, with 15 bases between the two ends. The CDR3 has 16 amino acids. In germline, CDR1 is ENHRY, CDR2 SYGVKD.